Shown below are 27 T cell receptor beta chains from a single sample sequenced in a study of shared clonotypes between healthy human individuals. Method: immunoSEQ multiplex PCR; TCRdb's copy keeps in-frame clones and lacks some. This table has about 460,000 clones, roughly 80% appearing once. Sequencing was carried out using PBMCs. Receptors originate from a woman aged 40 to 50 in good health. Some clones in this sample may be carry-over from other donors' samples.

This clone was observed many times. Other DNA sequences in the sample encode the same CDR3. J is TRBJ1-2 and V is TRBV7-2; D ambiguous. V lost 7 bases, J lost 8 bases, and 17 bases lay in between. The CDR3 is made up of 13 amino acids. CDR1 and CDR2 (germline): SGHTA, FQGNSA. Written as DNA, the CDR3 is TGTGCCAGCACCGAAGACCCTCTGGGGGGCTACACCTTC. Amino acid sequence: CASTEDPLGGYTF.

As to this clone: A much larger clone lies one base from this, so it may be a read error. CDR3 in DNA: TGTGCCAGTAGTATCTCGGGAGGTGGCAATCAGTCCCAGCATTTT. This translates into CASSISGGGNQSQHF. The chain has TRBV19 and TRBJ1-5; unclear D gene. This CDR3 region has 15 residues. The germline gives CDR1 LNHDA, CDR2 SQIVND (reference sequence).

This clone has more than one count but fewer than ten. This chain uses TRBV28 with TRBJ2-5, with D perhaps matching TRBD1 or TRBD2 (5 bases each). With the DNA end fitting TRBJ2-7 better, the J assignment may be wrong. Germline values: CDR1 MDHEN, CDR2 SYDVKM. The CDR3 extends over 15 amino acids. The CDR3 is CASSPSGTELNEQYF. As DNA, the CDR3 is TGTGCCAGCAGTCCTTCCGGGACGGAGTTAAACGAGCAGTACTTC.

In its sample, this clone was seen once. This rearrangement joins TRBV11-2 to TRBJ2-7; a weak D match, TRBD2 (6 bases). V was clipped by 0 bases and J by 5 bases, with 14 bases between them. This CDR3 contains 15 residues. Germline lookup yields CDR1 SGHAT and CDR2 FQNNGV. CDR3 nucleotide sequence: TGTGCCAGCAGCTTAGAAAGGGGACTTTGGAACGAGCAGTACTTC. Protein product: CASSLERGLWNEQYF.

This clone was counted between two and nine times. It differs at one base from a far larger clone, so likely a read error. The V call is TRBV5-4, the J call TRBJ1-2; D gene ambiguous. This CDR3 is built from 14 residues. The V end was cut by 0 bases, the J end by 4 bases, with 10 bases between. The germline CDR1 and CDR2 sequences are SGHNT and YYREEE (reference sequence). The CDR3 nucleotides are TGTGCCAGCAGCTTGGGTCGGGGTAGCTATGGCTACACCTTC. Translating it yields CASSLGRGSYGYTF.

This clone was detected a few times. This chain connects TRBV5-1 to TRBJ2-5; TRBD1 is a possible D gene (6 bases). The CDR3 totals 13 residues. Germline V gene sequence: CDR1 SGHRS, CDR2 YFSETQ. Trimming removed 5 bases at V and 2 bases at J, with 10 bases between. DNA for the CDR3: TGCGCCAGCAGGATGACAGGACAAGAGACCCAGTACTTC. Translation gives CASRMTGQETQYF.

This clone was observed once. V is TRBV28 and J is TRBJ1-5, with D tentatively TRBD1 (5 bases). The CDR3 has 19 amino acids. CDR1 is MDHEN, CDR2 SYDVKM, per germline. V was pared by 3 bases and J by 0 bases, with 21 bases between. The CDR3 DNA is TGTGCCAGCAGTTTCTCAGGGACTAGGTTTATTAATAGCAATCAGCCCCAGCATTTT. It translates to CASSFSGTRFINSNQPQHF.

The chain is built from TRBV4-1 and TRBJ2-3, with 13 bases that match TRBD2. V lost 6 bases and J lost 4; bases outside the gene matches: 13. The CDR3 contains 18 residues. CDR1 and CDR2 (germline): MGHRA, YSYEKL. CDR3 DNA: TGCGCCAGCAGTCCGGGACTAGCGGGACTTAGATACCCAGATACGCAGTATTTT. Amino acids: CASSPGLAGLRYPDTQYF.

This clone occurred once. CDR3 in DNA: TGCGCCAGCAGCTTTGAAGGGGTCGGCTCCTACGAGCAGTACTTC. Protein product: CASSFEGVGSYEQYF. The rearrangement joins TRBV5-1 to TRBJ2-7; D perhaps matches TRBD1 (5 bases). The CDR3 spans 15 residues. Germline assignment: CDR1 SGHRS and CDR2 YFSETQ. The germline V and J ends were trimmed by 2 bases and 0 bases, with 12 bases remaining between them. Supplemented by reference TRBV5-1 and TRBJ2-7, the full variable domain reads KAGVTQTPRYLIKTRGQQVTLSCSPISGHRSVSWYQQTPGQGLQFLFEYFSETQRNKGNFPGRFSGRQFSNSRSEMNVSTLELGDSALYLCASSFEGVGSYEQYFGPGTRLTVT.

Comments on this clone: One junction end does not reproduce the germline sequence, and a read error may be involved. The chain combines TRBV19 with TRBJ2-1; D not certain. Germline-derived CDR1 and CDR2 are LNHDA and SQIVND (reference sequence). The CDR3 runs to 16 residues. The CDR3, as DNA: TGTGCCACCCTACCGGGTGACACGAACTCCTACGATGAGCAGTTCTTC. Translated: CATLPGDTNSYDEQFF. Full variable domain (remainder filled in from reference TRBV19 and TRBJ2-1): DGGITQSPKYLFRKEGQNVTLSCEQNLNHDAMYWYRQDPGQGLRLIYYSQIVNDFQKGDIAEGYSVSREKKESFPLTVTSAQKNPTAFYLCATLPGDTNSYDEQFFGPGTRLTVL.

The chain combines TRBV29-1 with TRBJ2-3; unclear D gene. This CDR3 has 13 amino acids. V gave up 2 bases and J gave up 8 bases, with 14 bases separating them. Germline V gene lookup returns CDR1 SQVTM and CDR2 ANQGSEA. The CDR3 DNA reads as TGCAGCGTTGAAATTTACGGGTGGGGTACGCAGTATTTT. As protein: CSVEIYGWGTQYF.

The J gene is TRBJ1-3, the V gene TRBV5-1; no clear D. CDR1 is SGHRS and CDR2 is YFSETQ in the germline V gene. The CDR3 is 13 amino acids. V gave up 5 bases and J gave up 5 bases, with 11 bases separating them. Here the CDR3 DNA reads TGCGCCAGCAGGGGATCAGTGAGAAACACCATATATTTT. Encoded protein: CASRGSVRNTIYF. The full variable domain, in which reference TRBV5-1 and TRBJ1-3 provide the parts outside the CDR3, is KAGVTQTPRYLIKTRGQQVTLSCSPISGHRSVSWYQQTPGQGLQFLFEYFSETQRNKGNFPGRFSGRQFSNSRSEMNVSTLELGDSALYLCASRGSVRNTIYFGEGSWLTVV.

The chain combines TRBV28 with TRBJ2-7; 10 bases align to TRBD1. V gave up 5 bases and J gave up 3 bases; unmatched junction bases: 16. The CDR3 extends over 18 amino acids. CDR1 and CDR2 from the germline V gene are MDHEN and SYDVKM. In DNA form, the CDR3 reads TGTGCCAGCAGTGACCCAGGAGGACGACAGGGGGCCCTCTACGAGCAGTACTTC. This codes for CASSDPGGRQGALYEQYF.

The V gene is TRBV19, the J gene TRBJ1-2; possible D gene TRBD1, 5 bases. Trimming took off 2 bases at V and 0 bases at J, with 16 bases between the two ends. The CDR3 sequence is 17 residues long. Germline CDR1 is LNHDA and CDR2 is SQIVND (reference sequence). CDR3 in amino acids: CASSIQRGLGANYGYTF. CDR3 DNA: TGTGCCAGTAGTATACAACGGGGGTTAGGCGCTAACTATGGCTACACCTTC.

The chain has TRBV29-1 and TRBJ2-5; no clear D. Germline loops: CDR1 SQVTM, CDR2 ANQGSEA. The CDR3 length is 13 residues. Trimming took 2 bases from V and 3 from J, leaving 10 bases between them. Written as DNA, the CDR3 is TGCAGCGTTGAACAGACACGAGAAGAGACCCAGTACTTC. Translation gives CSVEQTREETQYF.

Only one count was recorded for this clone. The chain recombines TRBV4-2 with TRBJ1-2, with TRBD1 matching over 10 bases. Germline CDR1 LGHNA, CDR2 YNFKEQ. The J segment lost 1 base and the V segment lost 2 bases, leaving 13 bases of the junction unmatched. The CDR3 length is 19 residues. Here the CDR3 reads CASSQYRQGAMGVNYGYTF. The CDR3, as DNA: TGTGCCAGCAGCCAATACCGACAGGGGGCCATGGGAGTTAACTATGGCTACACCTTC.

This clone was seen once. This rearrangement joins TRBV2 to TRBJ1-1; a weak D match, TRBD1 (5 bases). Trimming pared 4 bases from V and 6 bases from J, leaving 12 bases between. The CDR3 spans 13 residues. Germline CDR1 SNHLY, CDR2 FYNNEI. The DNA of the CDR3 is TGTGCCAGCAGTGCGCAGGGTTTCGCTGAAGCTTTCTTT. Protein: CASSAQGFAEAFF. Filled out from reference TRBV2 and TRBJ1-1, the complete variable domain reads EPEVTQTPSHQVTQMGQEVILRCVPISNHLYFYWYRQILGQKVEFLVSFYNNEISEKSEIFDDQFSVERPDGSNFTLKIRSTKLEDSAMYFCASSAQGFAEAFFGQGTRLTVV.

The chain combines TRBV6-5 with TRBJ2-7, with a possible D match to TRBD2 (6 bases). Germline loops: CDR1 MNHEY, CDR2 SVGAGI. Deletions cut 7 bases from V and 1 base from J, with 11 bases between. The CDR3 is made up of 13 amino acids. Here the CDR3 reads CASKGLSSYEQYF. In nucleotides, the CDR3 is TGTGCCAGCAAGGGACTCAGTTCCTACGAGCAGTACTTC.

A word on this clone: The identical CDR3 is also encoded by other nucleotide sequences in the sample. The chain uses TRBV5-6 and TRBJ1-5; D not certain. V lost 4 bases, J lost 6 bases, and 11 bases lay in between. The germline gives CDR1 SGHDT, CDR2 YYEEEE. There are 13 residues in the CDR3. The CDR3 here is CASSPGKGQPQHF. The CDR3, as DNA: TGTGCCAGCAGCCCGGGGAAGGGTCAGCCCCAGCATTTT.

This clone was counted at least ten times. The chain links TRBV6-5 to TRBJ2-7; 7 bases are shared with TRBD2. Trimming at V came to 5 bases and at J to 0 bases, leaving 7 bases not matched to a gene. The CDR3 length is 15 residues. Germline-derived CDR1 and CDR2 are MNHEY and SVGAGI. This chain's CDR3 is CASSPSSGRSYEQYF. The CDR3 nucleotides read TGTGCCAGCAGTCCATCTAGCGGACGCTCCTACGAGCAGTACTTC.

V is TRBV28 and J is TRBJ2-3, with D possibly TRBD2 on 7 matching bases. The germline gives CDR1 MDHEN, CDR2 SYDVKM. The CDR3 is made up of 15 amino acids. V dropped 1 base and J dropped 1 base, with 9 bases sitting between them. The CDR3 nucleotides are TGTGCCAGCAGTTTATTGCGGGGGCGCACAGATACGCAGTATTTT. Its translation: CASSLLRGRTDTQYF.

This sequence joins TRBV6-6 and TRBJ1-1; the D gene is possibly TRBD1 (5 bases). V gave up 7 bases and J gave up 1 base, with 10 bases separating them. Germline values: CDR1 MNHNY, CDR2 SVGAGI (reference sequence). The CDR3 is made up of 13 amino acids. The CDR3 region is CASIRGGNTEAFF. In DNA, the CDR3 is TGTGCCAGCATTAGGGGCGGGAACACTGAAGCTTTCTTT.

This chain connects TRBV6-1 to TRBJ2-4, with 9 bases fitting TRBD1. Germline V gene lookup returns CDR1 MNHNS and CDR2 SASEGT. V was pared by 4 bases and J by 9 bases, with 4 bases of the junction left unmatched. The length of the CDR3 is 13 residues. CDR3 in amino acids: CASSGDRAAIQYF. In DNA, the CDR3 is TGTGCCAGCAGTGGGGACAGGGCGGCCATTCAGTACTTC.

About this clone itself: This clone may be a read error of a much larger clone one base away. The genes are TRBV30 and TRBJ1-1; 7 bases agree with TRBD1. The germline V gene has CDR1 GTSNPN and CDR2 SVGIG (reference sequence). The length of the CDR3 is 11 residues. The ends lost 1 base at V and 8 bases at J; junction bases unmatched: 1. This CDR3 reads CAWSEDREAFF. Here the CDR3 DNA reads TGTGCCTGGAGTGAGGACAGGGAAGCTTTCTTT.

V gene TRBV19 combines with J gene TRBJ2-2; the D gene is possibly TRBD1 (5 bases). The CDR3 sequence is 17 residues long. The germline V and J ends were trimmed by 5 bases and 3 bases, with 19 bases remaining between them. Per the germline V gene, CDR1 is LNHDA and CDR2 is SQIVND (reference sequence). The CDR3 coding sequence is TGTGCCAGTAGTGCTCCTGTCGGAGTAGGGGACACCGGGGAGCTGTTTTTT. Its translation: CASSAPVGVGDTGELFF.

The chain joins TRBV29-1 to TRBJ2-7; D assignment may be TRBD1 or TRBD2 (8 bases each). CDR3 size: 17 residues. CDR1 is SQVTM and CDR2 is ANQGSEA in the germline V gene. The V end was cut by 8 bases, the J end by 4 bases, with 30 bases between. The CDR3 coding sequence is TGCAGCCCTAGCCACAGGGGGGGGCAGCGGGAGAGTTACGAGCAGTACTTC. Residues: CSPSHRGGQRESYEQYF.

This rearrangement joins TRBV29-1 to TRBJ2-2; 11 positions agree with TRBD2. The germline V gene encodes CDR1 SQVTM and CDR2 ANQGSEA. Losses at the gene ends were 7 bases for V and 5 bases for J; bases not matched to a gene: 6. CDR3 length: 14 amino acids. The CDR3 coding sequence is TGCAGCGGCATCGGGACTAGCGGAACCGGGGAGCTGTTTTTT. Translating gives CSGIGTSGTGELFF.